This T cell receptor beta chain came from a study of human T cells and chemical hapten exposure. Overall study context: Minor volume differences among pooled libraries chiefly drove per-sample TCR yield variation. Study findings and constraints: Controls formed significantly fewer large CDR3 similarity clusters than expanded TCRs did.

Time point given: patch test 2, 6 weeks after DPC sensitization. Treatment in this sample: therapeutic diphenylcyclopropenone sensitization with weekly scalp DPC. The CDR3 extends over 14 amino acids. Germline V gives CDR1 MDHEN, CDR2 SYDVKM. The V end was cut by 6 bases, the J end by 6 bases, with 17 bases between. Unique molecular identifiers were linked by the library to individual cDNA molecules. MiXCR was run by TCRdb on the RACE reads, yielding one entry per CDR3 protein. The sample carries hundreds of thousands of distinct CDR3 sequences, about 6% recorded once. Comments on this clonotype: Antigen specificity is unknown.

Sequenced material: whole blood, taken in connection with sensitization to the hapten diphenylcyclopropenone (DPC). The chain carries TRBV28 and TRBJ1-1; unclear D gene. This receptor was obtained from a woman aged 18-29 years with alopecia areata. Some clones in this sample may be carry-over from other donors' samples. CDR3 DNA sequence: TGTGCCAGCAGGCGACCTCAGGAGTTTTCTGAAGCTTTCTTT. It yields the protein CASRRPQEFSEAFF. Filled out from reference TRBV28 and TRBJ1-1, the complete variable domain reads DVKVTQSSRYLVKRTGEKVFLECVQDMDHENMFWYRQDPGLGLRLIYFSYDVKMKEKGDIPEGYSVSREKKERFSLILESASTNQTSMYLCASRRPQEFSEAFFGQGTRLTVV.